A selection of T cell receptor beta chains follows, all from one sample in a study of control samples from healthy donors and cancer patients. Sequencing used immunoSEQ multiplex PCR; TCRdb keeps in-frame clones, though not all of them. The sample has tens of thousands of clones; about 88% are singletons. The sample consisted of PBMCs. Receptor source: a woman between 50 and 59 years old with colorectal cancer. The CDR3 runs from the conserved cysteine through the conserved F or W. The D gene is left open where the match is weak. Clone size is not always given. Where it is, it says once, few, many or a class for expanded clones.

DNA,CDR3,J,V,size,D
TGTGCCAGCCGACAGGGAGGTGGAAACACCATATATTTT,CASRQGGGNTIYF,TRBJ1-3,TRBV2,.,TRBD1
TGTGCCAGCAGCCCCGCCTATGGCTACACCTTC,CASSPAYGYTF,TRBJ1-2,TRBV12-3/TRBV12-4,.,.
TGTGCCAGCAGCGCAGGACAGGGGGGGAATGAAAAACTGTTTTTT,CASSAGQGGNEKLFF,TRBJ1-4,TRBV5-5,once,TRBD1
TGTGCCATCAGACAGGGTAACTATGGCTACACCTTC,CAIRQGNYGYTF,TRBJ1-2,TRBV10-3,.,.
TGCGCCAGCACCACTAGCGGGGGGGCCGGGACAGATACGCAGTATTTT,CASTTSGGAGTDTQYF,TRBJ2-3,TRBV5-1,.,TRBD2
TGCGCCAGCAGCCAAGATAGAAAGGGCCCTGAAGCTTTCTTT,CASSQDRKGPEAFF,TRBJ1-1,TRBV4-3,few,.
TGTGCCAGCAGTTCCCTTCTTGGCTACAATGAGCAGTTCTTC,CASSSLLGYNEQFF,TRBJ2-1,TRBV6-2/TRBV6-3,.,.
TGTGCCAGCAGTCTGACCGGGACAGGGGGAGACACCATATATTTT,CASSLTGTGGDTIYF,TRBJ1-3,TRBV7-3,.,TRBD1
TGTGCCAGCAGTTCCTCCGGACAGGGGACCGGGGAGCTGTTTTTT,CASSSSGQGTGELFF,TRBJ2-2,TRBV28,.,TRBD1
TGTGCCAGCAGTTACCCTCAGGGTGGTGGAAATGCATACCCCAATCAGCCCCAGCATTTT,CASSYPQGGGNAYPNQPQHF,TRBJ1-5,TRBV6-2/TRBV6-3,.,.
TGTGCCAGCTCACCACAGAATATTAACACCGGGGAGCTGTTTTTT,CASSPQNINTGELFF,TRBJ2-2,TRBV18,.,.
TGTGCCTCAGGGGGGCCGAGCAATCAGCCCCAGCATTTT,CASGGPSNQPQHF,TRBJ1-5,TRBV10-3,.,TRBD1
TGTGCCTGGAGTGCCCTAGCGGGGGCCACAGATACGCAGTATTTT,CAWSALAGATDTQYF,TRBJ2-3,TRBV30,.,TRBD2
TGTGCCTGGGAGGCGGGACTCTTGAACACTGAAGCTTTCTTT,CAWEAGLLNTEAFF,TRBJ1-1,TRBV30,once,.